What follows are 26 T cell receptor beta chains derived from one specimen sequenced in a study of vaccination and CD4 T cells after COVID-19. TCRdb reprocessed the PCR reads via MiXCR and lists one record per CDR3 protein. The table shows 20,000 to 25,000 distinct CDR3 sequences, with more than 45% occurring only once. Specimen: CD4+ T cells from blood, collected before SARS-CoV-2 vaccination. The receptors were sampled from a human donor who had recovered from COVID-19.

For the CDR3, the DNA is TGCAGCTACCCCCGCGGCGGGAGCCAAGAGACCCAGTACTTC. It yields the protein CSYPRGGSQETQYF. This chain uses TRBV29-1 with TRBJ2-5, with 7 nucleotides matching TRBD2. Looked up from germline, CDR1 is SQVTM and CDR2 is ANQGSEA. V lost 8 bases to trimming and J lost 1 base; unmatched junction nucleotides: 10. This CDR3 comprises 14 residues. Drawing the rest from reference TRBV29-1 and TRBJ2-5, the complete variable domain is SAVISQKPSRDICQRGTSLTIQCQVDSQVTMMFWYRQQPGQSLTLIATANQGSEATYESGFVIDKFPISRPNLTFSTLTVSNMSPEDSSIYLCSYPRGGSQETQYFGPGTRLLVL.

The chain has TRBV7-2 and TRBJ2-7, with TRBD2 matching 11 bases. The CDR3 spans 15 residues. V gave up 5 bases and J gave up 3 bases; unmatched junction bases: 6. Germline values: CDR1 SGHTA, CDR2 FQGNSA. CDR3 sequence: CASSDTSGSRYEQYF. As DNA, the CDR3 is TGTGCCAGCAGCGACACTAGCGGGAGTCGCTACGAGCAGTACTTC. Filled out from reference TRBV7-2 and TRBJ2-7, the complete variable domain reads GAGVSQSPSNKVTEKGKDVELRCDPISGHTALYWYRQSLGQGLEFLIYFQGNSAPDKSGLPSDRFSAERTGGSVSTLTIQRTQQEDSAVYLCASSDTSGSRYEQYFGPGTRLTVT.

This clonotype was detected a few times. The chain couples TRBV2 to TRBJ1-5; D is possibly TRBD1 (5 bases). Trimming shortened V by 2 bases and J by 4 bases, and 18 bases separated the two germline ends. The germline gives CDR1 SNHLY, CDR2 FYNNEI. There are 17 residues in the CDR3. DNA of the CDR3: TGTGCCAGCAGTGAAATAGGGTCCGGGACGGCGAATCAGCCCCAGCATTTT. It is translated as CASSEIGSGTANQPQHF.

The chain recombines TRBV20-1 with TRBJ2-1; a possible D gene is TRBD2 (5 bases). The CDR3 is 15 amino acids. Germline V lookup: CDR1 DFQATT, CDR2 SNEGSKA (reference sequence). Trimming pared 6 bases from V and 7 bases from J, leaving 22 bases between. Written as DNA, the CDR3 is TGCAGTGCAACGAAATCCGGACTGGGATCAAATGAGCAGTTCTTC. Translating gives CSATKSGLGSNEQFF.

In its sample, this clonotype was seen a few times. The CDR3 nucleotides are TGTGCCAGCAGCCCTCTTTCAGGGAATAATTCACCCCTCCACTTT. This sequence encodes CASSPLSGNNSPLHF. The gene calls are TRBV7-9 and TRBJ1-6; maybe TRBD1 (5 bases). Trimming shortened V by 5 bases and J by 5 bases, and 13 bases separated the two germline ends. This CDR3 is 15 amino acids long. Per the germline V gene, CDR1 is SEHNR and CDR2 is FQNEAQ (reference sequence).

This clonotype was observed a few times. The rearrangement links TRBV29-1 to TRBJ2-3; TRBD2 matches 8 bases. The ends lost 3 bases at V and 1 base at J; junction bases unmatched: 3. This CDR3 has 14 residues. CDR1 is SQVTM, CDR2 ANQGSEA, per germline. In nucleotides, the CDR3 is TGCAGCGTTGAGGTGACTAGCGGCACAGATACGCAGTATTTT. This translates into CSVEVTSGTDTQYF.

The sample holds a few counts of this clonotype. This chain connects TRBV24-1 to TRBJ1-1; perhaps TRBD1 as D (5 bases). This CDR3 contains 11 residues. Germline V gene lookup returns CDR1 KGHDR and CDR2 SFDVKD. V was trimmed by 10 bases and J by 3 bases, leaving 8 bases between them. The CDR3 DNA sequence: TGTGCCACTCCGGGGGACACTGAAGCTTTCTTT. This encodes CATPGDTEAFF.

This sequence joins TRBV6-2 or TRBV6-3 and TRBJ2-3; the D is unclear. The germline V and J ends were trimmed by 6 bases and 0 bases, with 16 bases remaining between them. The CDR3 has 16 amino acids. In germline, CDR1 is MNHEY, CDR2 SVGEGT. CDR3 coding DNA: TGTGCCAGCAGAGACTCCGGGCTCCCTAGCACAGATACGCAGTATTTT. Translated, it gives CASRDSGLPSTDTQYF.

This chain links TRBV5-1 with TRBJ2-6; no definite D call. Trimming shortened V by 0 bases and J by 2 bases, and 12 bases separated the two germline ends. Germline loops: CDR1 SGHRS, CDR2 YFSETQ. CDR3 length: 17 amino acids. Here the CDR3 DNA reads TGCGCCAGCAGCTTGGCCGAAGTGCCTACTGGGGCCAACGTCCTGACTTTC. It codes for CASSLAEVPTGANVLTF.

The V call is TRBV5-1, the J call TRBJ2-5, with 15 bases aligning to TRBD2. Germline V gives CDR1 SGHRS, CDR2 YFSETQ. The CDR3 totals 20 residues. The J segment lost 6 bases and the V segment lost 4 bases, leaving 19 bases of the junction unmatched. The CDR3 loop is CASSPEGPGTSGRSRQTQYF. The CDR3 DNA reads TGCGCCAGCAGCCCGGAGGGGCCGGGGACTAGCGGGAGGTCGCGGCAGACCCAGTACTTC.

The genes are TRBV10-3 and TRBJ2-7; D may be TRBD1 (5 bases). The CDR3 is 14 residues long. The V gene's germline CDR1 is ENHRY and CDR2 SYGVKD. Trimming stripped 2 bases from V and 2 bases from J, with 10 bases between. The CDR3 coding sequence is TGTGCCATCAGTGAGCCCCAGGGTACCTACGAGCAGTACTTC. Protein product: CAISEPQGTYEQYF.

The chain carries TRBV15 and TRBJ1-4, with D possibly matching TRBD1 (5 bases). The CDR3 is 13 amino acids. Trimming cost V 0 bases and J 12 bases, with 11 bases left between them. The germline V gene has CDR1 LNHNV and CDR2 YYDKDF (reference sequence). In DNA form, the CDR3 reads TGTGCCACCAGCAGAGATGCAGGGCGGCAACTGTTTTTT. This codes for CATSRDAGRQLFF. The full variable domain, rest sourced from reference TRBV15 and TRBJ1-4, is DAMVIQNPRYQVTQFGKPVTLSCSQTLNHNVMYWYQQKSSQAPKLLFHYYDKDFNNEADTPDNFQSRRPNTSFCFLDIRSPGLGDTAMYLCATSRDAGRQLFFGSGTQLSVL.

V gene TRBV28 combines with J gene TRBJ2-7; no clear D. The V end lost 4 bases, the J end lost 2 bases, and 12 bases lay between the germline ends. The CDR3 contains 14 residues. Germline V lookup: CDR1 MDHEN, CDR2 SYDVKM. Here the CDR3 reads CASSYHQDTYEQYF. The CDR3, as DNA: TGTGCCAGCAGTTACCATCAAGACACCTACGAGCAGTACTTC.

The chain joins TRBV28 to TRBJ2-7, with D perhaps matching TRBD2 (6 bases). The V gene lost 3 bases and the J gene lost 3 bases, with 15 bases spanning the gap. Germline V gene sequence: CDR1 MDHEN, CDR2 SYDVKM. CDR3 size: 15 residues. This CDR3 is CASSLGRGTRYEQYF. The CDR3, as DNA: TGTGCCAGCAGTTTGGGGCGGGGAACCCGCTACGAGCAGTACTTC.

The CDR3 protein is CASRGWDRKILFF. The CDR3 bases are TGTGCCAGCAGAGGTTGGGACCGAAAAATCCTGTTTTTT. J is TRBJ1-4 and V is TRBV27, with D perhaps TRBD1 (5 bases). CDR3 length: 13 amino acids. CDR1 and CDR2 from the germline V gene are MNHEY and SMNVEV (reference sequence). V was shortened by 6 bases and J by 14 bases, with 19 bases between the two germline ends.

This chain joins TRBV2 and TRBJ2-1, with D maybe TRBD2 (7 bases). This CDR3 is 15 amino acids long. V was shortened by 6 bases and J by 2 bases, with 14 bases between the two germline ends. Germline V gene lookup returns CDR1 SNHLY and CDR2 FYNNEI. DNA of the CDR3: TGTGCCAGCAGGGGGGGGCGGGGCCCCTACAATGAGCAGTTCTTC. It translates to CASRGGRGPYNEQFF.

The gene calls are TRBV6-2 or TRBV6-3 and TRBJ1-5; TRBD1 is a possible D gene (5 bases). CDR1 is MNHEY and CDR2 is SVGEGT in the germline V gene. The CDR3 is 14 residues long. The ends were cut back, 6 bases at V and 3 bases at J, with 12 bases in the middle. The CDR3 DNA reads TGTGCCAGCAGCTATCGACAGATCAATCAGCCCCAGCATTTT. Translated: CASSYRQINQPQHF.

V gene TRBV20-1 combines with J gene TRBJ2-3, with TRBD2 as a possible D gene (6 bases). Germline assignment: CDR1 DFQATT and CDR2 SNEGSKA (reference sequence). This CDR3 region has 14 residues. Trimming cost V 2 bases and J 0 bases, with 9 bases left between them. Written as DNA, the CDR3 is TGCAGTGCTAGAATCGGGGGTAGCACAGATACGCAGTATTTT. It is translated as CSARIGGSTDTQYF.

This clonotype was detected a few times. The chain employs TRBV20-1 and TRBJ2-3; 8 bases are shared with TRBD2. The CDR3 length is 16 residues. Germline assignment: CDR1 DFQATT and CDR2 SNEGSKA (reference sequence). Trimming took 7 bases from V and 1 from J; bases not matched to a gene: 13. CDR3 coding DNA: TGCAGTGTCGAACTTCCGGGACTAGTGGGCACAGATACGCAGTATTTT. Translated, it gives CSVELPGLVGTDTQYF.

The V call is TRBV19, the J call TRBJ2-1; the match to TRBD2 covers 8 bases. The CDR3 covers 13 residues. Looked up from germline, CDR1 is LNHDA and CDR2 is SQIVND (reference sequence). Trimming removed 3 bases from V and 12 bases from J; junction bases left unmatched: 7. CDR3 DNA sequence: TGTGCCAGTAGTATCAATACGGCGGGAGGGCAGTTCTTC. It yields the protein CASSINTAGGQFF.

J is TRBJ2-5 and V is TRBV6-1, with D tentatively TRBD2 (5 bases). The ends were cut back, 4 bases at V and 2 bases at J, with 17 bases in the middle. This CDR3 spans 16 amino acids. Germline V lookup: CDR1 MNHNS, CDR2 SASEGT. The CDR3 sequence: CASSAGVGDGQETQYF. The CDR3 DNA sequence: TGTGCCAGCAGTGCTGGGGTCGGGGATGGGCAAGAGACCCAGTACTTC.

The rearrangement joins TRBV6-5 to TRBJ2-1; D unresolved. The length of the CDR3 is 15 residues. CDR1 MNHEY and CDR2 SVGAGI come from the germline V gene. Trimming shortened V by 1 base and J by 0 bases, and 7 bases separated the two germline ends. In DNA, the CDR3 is TGTGCCAGCAGTTACTGGCGGTCCTCCTACAATGAGCAGTTCTTC. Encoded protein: CASSYWRSSYNEQFF.

CDR3 sequence reads: CAWSVLSQVGYTF. The CDR3 DNA is TGTGCCTGGAGTGTACTCTCCCAGGTGGGCTACACCTTC. The chain has TRBV30 and TRBJ1-2, with no clear D. V lost 0 bases and J lost 8, with 13 bases in between. The germline gives CDR1 GTSNPN, CDR2 SVGIG (reference sequence). This CDR3 has 13 amino acids.

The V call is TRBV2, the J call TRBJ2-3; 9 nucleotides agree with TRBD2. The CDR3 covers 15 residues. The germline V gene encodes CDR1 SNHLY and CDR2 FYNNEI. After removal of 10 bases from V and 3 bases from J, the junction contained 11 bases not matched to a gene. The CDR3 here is CATAPGAGGTDTQYF. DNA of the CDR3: TGTGCCACCGCACCGGGAGCGGGGGGAACAGATACGCAGTATTTT. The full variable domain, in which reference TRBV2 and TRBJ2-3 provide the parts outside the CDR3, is EPEVTQTPSHQVTQMGQEVILRCVPISNHLYFYWYRQILGQKVEFLVSFYNNEISEKSEIFDDQFSVERPDGSNFTLKIRSTKLEDSAMYFCATAPGAGGTDTQYFGPGTRLTVL.

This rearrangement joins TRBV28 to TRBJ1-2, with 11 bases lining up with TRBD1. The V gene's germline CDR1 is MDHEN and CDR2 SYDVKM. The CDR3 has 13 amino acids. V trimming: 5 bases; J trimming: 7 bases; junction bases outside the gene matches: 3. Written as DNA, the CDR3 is TGTGCCAGCAGTCCCGGGACAGGGGGTGGCTACACCTTC. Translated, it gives CASSPGTGGGYTF.

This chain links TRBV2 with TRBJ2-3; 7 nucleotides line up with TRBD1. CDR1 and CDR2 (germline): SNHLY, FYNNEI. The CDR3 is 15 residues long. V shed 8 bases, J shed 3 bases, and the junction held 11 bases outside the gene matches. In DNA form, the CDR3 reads TGTGCCAGCTGTAAAACAGGGACAGAAACAGATACGCAGTATTTT. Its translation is CASCKTGTETDTQYF.